What follows are 20 T cell receptor beta chains derived from one specimen sequenced in a study of blood T cell repertoires in COVID-19. The data were produced by immunoSEQ multiplex PCR, yet TCRdb's version contains in-frame clones alone and is incomplete. Counted here are some 200,000 clones, almost 85% occurring once; the ten biggest clones make up over 9.5%. The sample taken for sequencing was peripheral blood. The receptors here all came from a woman aged 40 to 50 with acute or convalescent COVID-19.

This rearrangement joins TRBV28 to TRBJ2-1; no clear D. Germline assignment: CDR1 MDHEN and CDR2 SYDVKM. Trimming shortened V by 6 bases and J by 7 bases, and 10 bases separated the two germline ends. This CDR3 has 12 amino acids. CDR3 sequence reads: CASRNPSNEQFF. The CDR3, as DNA: TGTGCCAGCAGAAACCCGAGTAATGAGCAGTTCTTC. The whole variable domain, filled in from reference TRBV28 and TRBJ2-1, reads DVKVTQSSRYLVKRTGEKVFLECVQDMDHENMFWYRQDPGLGLRLIYFSYDVKMKEKGDIPEGYSVSREKKERFSLILESASTNQTSMYLCASRNPSNEQFFGPGTRLTVL.

The chain employs TRBV23-1 and TRBJ1-6; 11 bases are a match to TRBD1. TRBV23-1 is an ORF, and what it does is uncertain. J was trimmed by 0 bases and V by 5 bases; bases with no gene match: 0. The CDR3 runs to 16 residues. This CDR3 reads CASSGTGGSYNSPLHF. The DNA for the CDR3 is TGCGCCAGCAGTGGGACAGGGGGCTCCTATAATTCACCCCTCCACTTT.

This clone has a handful of counts. The genes are TRBV6-2 or TRBV6-3 and TRBJ2-3; 8 nucleotides agree with TRBD2. CDR3 length: 19 residues. Per the germline V gene, CDR1 is MNHEY and CDR2 is SVGEGT. The trim removed 2 bases at V and 4 bases at J, leaving 17 bases unmatched. CDR3 sequence: CASSYRKGTSGNPSDTQYF. The CDR3 bases are TGTGCCAGCAGTTACAGAAAAGGAACTAGCGGTAACCCTTCAGATACGCAGTATTTT.

The rearrangement joins TRBV6-4 to TRBJ2-7; 7 bases are shared with TRBD2. CDR1 and CDR2 from the germline V gene are MRHNA and SNTAGT. This CDR3 region has 13 residues. The ends lost 3 bases at V and 6 bases at J; junction bases unmatched: 5. The DNA for the CDR3 is TGTGCCAGCAGTGAAGAAGCGGGAAGCGAGCAGTACTTC. It translates to CASSEEAGSEQYF.

The chain links TRBV7-3 to TRBJ2-1, with 8 bases fitting TRBD2. The V and J ends lost 8 bases and 6 bases, in that order; junction bases with no gene match: 3. CDR1 is SGHTA and CDR2 is FQGTGA in the germline V gene. The CDR3 runs 12 residues. The CDR3 DNA follows: TGTGCCAGCCGGGGGGGAATCAATGAGCAGTTCTTC. This gives the protein CASRGGINEQFF. The variable domain in full, completed from reference TRBV7-3 and TRBJ2-1, reads GAGVSQTPSNKVTEKGKYVELRCDPISGHTALYWYRQSLGQGPEFLIYFQGTGAADDSGLPNDRFFAVRPEGSVSTLKIQRTERGDSAVYLCASRGGINEQFFGPGTRLTVL.

The V call is TRBV29-1, the J call TRBJ2-7; 15 nucleotides match TRBD2. Trimming cost V 3 bases and J 4 bases; bases outside gene matches: 7. The CDR3 contains 16 residues. Germline V gene data show CDR1 as SQVTM and CDR2 as ANQGSEA. CDR3 nucleotides: TGCAGCGTTGACGGACTAGCGGGAGGGCCCTCGTACGAGCAGTACTTC. Translating gives CSVDGLAGGPSYEQYF.

The chain uses TRBV11-2 and TRBJ2-5; 13 bases line up with TRBD2. The CDR3 has 15 residues. Germline V gives CDR1 SGHAT, CDR2 FQNNGV. V trimming: 5 bases; J trimming: 6 bases; junction bases outside the gene matches: 6. CDR3 sequence reads: CASSPRTSGSQTQYF. The CDR3 bases are TGTGCCAGCAGCCCCAGGACTAGCGGGAGCCAGACCCAGTACTTC. The full variable domain, in which reference TRBV11-2 and TRBJ2-5 provide the parts outside the CDR3, is EAGVAQSPRYKIIEKRQSVAFWCNPISGHATLYWYQQILGQGPKLLIQFQNNGVVDDSQLPKDRFSAERLKGVDSTLKIQPAKLEDSAVYLCASSPRTSGSQTQYFGPGTRLLVL.

The rearrangement uses TRBV5-1 and TRBJ1-5, with 7 bases identical to TRBD1. The CDR3 extends over 15 amino acids. Germline lookup yields CDR1 SGHRS and CDR2 YFSETQ. Trimming removed 4 bases from V and 2 bases from J; junction bases left unmatched: 6. CDR3 sequence (DNA): TGCGCCAGCAGCACGAGACAGGGAGGCAATCAGCCCCAGCATTTT. This gives the protein CASSTRQGGNQPQHF. Full variable domain (outside the CDR3, taken from reference TRBV5-1 and TRBJ1-5): KAGVTQTPRYLIKTRGQQVTLSCSPISGHRSVSWYQQTPGQGLQFLFEYFSETQRNKGNFPGRFSGRQFSNSRSEMNVSTLELGDSALYLCASSTRQGGNQPQHFGDGTRLSIL.

The rearrangement uses TRBV3-1 (or the pseudogene TRBV3-2) and TRBJ1-6; no firm D call. V dropped 0 bases and J dropped 7 bases, with 10 bases sitting between them. Germline V gene lookup returns CDR1 LGHDT and CDR2 YNNKEL (reference sequence). The CDR3 is 15 residues long. CDR3 sequence (DNA): TGTGCCAGCAGCCAAGATTTCGGGTTCAATTCACCCCTCCACTTT. Translating gives CASSQDFGFNSPLHF.

This clone appeared many times. This sequence joins TRBV6-5 and TRBJ1-1; D unclear. There are 13 residues in the CDR3. Deletions cut 2 bases from V and 3 bases from J, with 7 bases between. Looked up from germline, CDR1 is MNHEY and CDR2 is SVGAGI. The CDR3 region has the DNA TGTGCCAGCAGTTACGGAGTTCACACTGAAGCTTTCTTT. This gives the protein CASSYGVHTEAFF.

This clone has a single count. The CDR3 spells CSGDSGLAFF. The DNA of the CDR3 is TGCAGCGGGGACAGTGGGTTAGCTTTCTTT. This chain uses TRBV29-1 with TRBJ1-1; 7 bases agree with TRBD1. V gave up 7 bases and J gave up 10 bases; unmatched junction bases: 6. Germline CDR1 SQVTM, CDR2 ANQGSEA. The length of the CDR3 is 10 residues. Using reference TRBV29-1 and TRBJ1-1 for the parts outside the CDR3, the full variable domain is SAVISQKPSRDICQRGTSLTIQCQVDSQVTMMFWYRQQPGQSLTLIATANQGSEATYESGFVIDKFPISRPNLTFSTLTVSNMSPEDSSIYLCSGDSGLAFFGQGTRLTVV.

The chain joins TRBV19 to TRBJ2-7, with TRBD2 as a possible D gene (7 bases). Germline V gives CDR1 LNHDA, CDR2 SQIVND (reference sequence). The CDR3 loop spans 14 amino acids. Trimming left V 3 bases short and J 1 base short, with 10 bases between. For the CDR3, the DNA is TGTGCCAGTAGTATGCGGGGGCTATCCTACGAGCAGTACTTC. Protein sequence: CASSMRGLSYEQYF. Based on the CDR3 plus reference TRBV19 and TRBJ2-7, the full variable domain is DGGITQSPKYLFRKEGQNVTLSCEQNLNHDAMYWYRQDPGQGLRLIYYSQIVNDFQKGDIAEGYSVSREKKESFPLTVTSAQKNPTAFYLCASSMRGLSYEQYFGPGTRLTVT.

The J gene is TRBJ2-7, the V gene TRBV10-3, with 8 nucleotides matching TRBD1. The ends lost 4 bases at V and 5 bases at J; junction bases unmatched: 10. In germline, CDR1 is ENHRY, CDR2 SYGVKD. The CDR3 loop spans 15 amino acids. In DNA form, the CDR3 reads TGTGCCATCAGTGTGACAGGGGCCCTCAACGACGAGCAGTACTTC. It translates to CAISVTGALNDEQYF.

The rearrangement uses TRBV18 and TRBJ1-6, with D uncertain. The germline V gene encodes CDR1 KGHSH and CDR2 LQKENI. Deletions cut 2 bases from V and 6 bases from J, with 14 bases between. The CDR3 spans 16 residues. This chain's CDR3 is CASSPGVPISNSPLHF. For the CDR3, the DNA is TGTGCCAGCTCACCAGGAGTCCCAATTAGTAATTCACCCCTCCACTTT.

The chain uses TRBV27 and TRBJ2-1; 8 bases agree with TRBD1. V gave up 6 bases and J gave up 3 bases; unmatched junction bases: 7. CDR1 and CDR2 from the germline V gene are MNHEY and SMNVEV (reference sequence). The CDR3 extends over 15 amino acids. The CDR3, as DNA: TGTGCCAGCAGGAAAAATACAGGGGGCTACAATGAGCAGTTCTTC. Residues: CASRKNTGGYNEQFF.

This clone was detected only once. V usage is TRBV30 and J usage is TRBJ2-3, with TRBD1 as a possible D gene (5 bases). The CDR3 contains 14 residues. Deletions cut 0 bases from V and 0 bases from J, with 7 bases between. The V gene's germline CDR1 is GTSNPN and CDR2 SVGIG (reference sequence). The CDR3 DNA follows: TGTGCCTGGAGTGTAGGGGTTAGCACAGATACGCAGTATTTT. It translates to CAWSVGVSTDTQYF.

V and J are TRBV7-9 and TRBJ2-1; 11 bases line up with TRBD1. Germline V CDR1 and CDR2: SEHNR, FQNEAQ (reference sequence). The CDR3 covers 15 residues. The ends lost 5 bases at V and 7 bases at J; junction bases unmatched: 7. The CDR3 region is CASSQDRGRGNEQFF. DNA for the CDR3: TGTGCCAGCAGCCAGGACAGGGGGCGAGGAAATGAGCAGTTCTTC.

This chain uses TRBV5-6 with TRBJ1-1; D gene uncertain. Germline V lookup: CDR1 SGHDT, CDR2 YYEEEE. This CDR3 contains 17 residues. V lost 0 bases, J lost 0 bases, and 15 bases lay in between. The CDR3 is CASSLATGGRLNTEAFF. CDR3 nucleotides: TGTGCCAGCAGCTTGGCGACTGGAGGGCGGTTGAACACTGAAGCTTTCTTT.

The rearrangement uses TRBV12-3 or TRBV12-4 and TRBJ1-1, with unresolved D. The CDR3 runs 13 residues. The V end lost 2 bases, the J end lost 4 bases, and 8 bases lay between the germline ends. The CDR3 region has the DNA TGTGCCAGCAGTTTAAATGGCGGCACTGAAGCTTTCTTT. It codes for CASSLNGGTEAFF.

The chain uses TRBV10-3 and TRBJ2-1, with 9 positions matching TRBD2. The CDR3 is 14 residues long. CDR1 is ENHRY, CDR2 SYGVKD, per germline. The V gene end was trimmed by 0 bases and the J gene end by 7 bases; junction bases not matched to a gene: 1. For the CDR3, the DNA is TGTGCCATCAGTGAGTCTCTAGCGGGAAATGAGCAGTTCTTC. Translation: CAISESLAGNEQFF.